These 11 T cell receptor beta chains share one sample of origin, sequenced in a study of cytomegalovirus exposure and HLA in healthy donors. TCRdb's table, derived via immunoSEQ multiplex PCR, lists solely in-frame clones and lacks some. The table records some 150,000 clones, approximately 92% of them present only once. What was sequenced was PBMCs. The receptor source for this set is a woman aged 18-35 years in good health and CMV-seropositive.

The chain has TRBV5-5 and TRBJ1-2, with TRBD1 matching over 12 bases. This CDR3 is built from 17 residues. With V trimmed by 5 bases and J by 5 bases, 13 bases remained unmatched. Germline V CDR1 and CDR2: SGHKS, YYEKEE (reference sequence). The CDR3 reads CASRLTGTGGDGYGYTF. CDR3 nucleotide sequence: TGTGCCAGCAGGCTGACCGGGACAGGGGGCGATGGGTATGGCTACACCTTC. The whole variable domain, filled in from reference TRBV5-5 and TRBJ1-2, reads DAGVTQSPTHLIKTRGQQVTLRCSPISGHKSVSWYQQVLGQGPQFIFQYYEKEERGRGNFPDRFSARQFPNYSSELNVNALLLGDSALYLCASRLTGTGGDGYGYTFGSGTRLTVV.

The chain employs TRBV7-9 and TRBJ1-1, with D hard to call. V lost 0 bases, J lost 6 bases, and 11 bases lay in between. Germline V gives CDR1 SEHNR, CDR2 FQNEAQ (reference sequence). The CDR3 covers 14 residues. CDR3 coding DNA: TGTGCCAGCAGCTTAGCGGGAGCAGGCGCTGAAGCTTTCTTT. Translating gives CASSLAGAGAEAFF.

This chain joins TRBV7-3 and TRBJ2-2; maybe TRBD1 (5 bases). CDR1 and CDR2 from the germline V gene are SGHTA and FQGTGA. Between the trimmed V and J ends, which lost 3 bases and 0 bases, there was a span of 5 bases. This CDR3 spans 14 amino acids. The CDR3 DNA is TGTGCCAGCAGCTTCAGGGCGAACACCGGGGAGCTGTTTTTT. Translation: CASSFRANTGELFF. Looking up the rest from reference TRBV7-3 and TRBJ2-2 gives the full variable domain: GAGVSQTPSNKVTEKGKYVELRCDPISGHTALYWYRQSLGQGPEFLIYFQGTGAADDSGLPNDRFFAVRPEGSVSTLKIQRTERGDSAVYLCASSFRANTGELFFGEGSRLTVL.

The chain has TRBV6-5 and TRBJ2-3, with D possibly TRBD1 on 6 matching bases. The germline gives CDR1 MNHEY, CDR2 SVGAGI. This CDR3 is built from 13 residues. Trimming shortened V by 6 bases and J by 1 base, and 8 bases separated the two germline ends. In nucleotides, the CDR3 is TGTGCCAGCAGGCGGACAGGCACAGATACGCAGTATTTT. Amino acids: CASRRTGTDTQYF.

The J gene is TRBJ1-6, the V gene TRBV5-1; D remains unclear. CDR3 length: 14 residues. The germline V gene has CDR1 SGHRS and CDR2 YFSETQ. V gave up 0 bases and J gave up 7 bases, with 8 bases separating them. CDR3 loop: CASSLGADNSPLHF. The CDR3 DNA follows: TGCGCCAGCAGCTTGGGGGCAGACAATTCACCCCTCCACTTT.

This clone was recorded a few times. The chain combines TRBV28 with TRBJ1-6; D is possibly TRBD1 (6 bases). Trimming took 3 bases from V and 6 from J, leaving 12 bases between them. From germline, CDR1 is MDHEN and CDR2 SYDVKM. CDR3 length equals 15 residues. In DNA, the CDR3 is TGTGCCAGCAGTTTTTACGGACAGCCTAATTCACCCCTCCACTTT. It is translated as CASSFYGQPNSPLHF.

The count of this clone is one. The chain carries TRBV5-4 and TRBJ2-7; 11 nucleotides align to TRBD2. V shed 4 bases and J 2 bases; nucleotides not matched to a gene: 8. The V gene's germline CDR1 is SGHNT and CDR2 YYREEE (reference sequence). The CDR3 loop spans 16 amino acids. CDR3 sequence: CASSLASGGSTYEQYF. DNA of the CDR3: TGTGCCAGCAGCCTTGCTAGCGGGGGGTCCACCTACGAGCAGTACTTC.

The chain is built from TRBV6-1 and TRBJ2-1; 11 bases align to TRBD2. CDR1 and CDR2 from the germline V gene are MNHNS and SASEGT. V lost 4 bases and J lost 6; bases outside the gene matches: 5. This CDR3 has 15 residues. The DNA of the CDR3 is TGTGCCAGCAGTGTCACTAGCGGGGGCCGCAATGAGCAGTTCTTC. Amino acid sequence: CASSVTSGGRNEQFF.

This clone was seen once. This chain joins TRBV4-1 and TRBJ1-2; 10 nucleotides match TRBD1. In germline, CDR1 is MGHRA, CDR2 YSYEKL. This CDR3 contains 16 residues. The J segment lost 8 bases and the V segment lost 4 bases, leaving 13 bases of the junction unmatched. The CDR3 nucleotides read TGCGCCAGCAGCCTAATAGCCGGGACAGGGGAGAGCGGCTACACCTTC. It specifies CASSLIAGTGESGYTF.

V and J are TRBV4-1 and TRBJ1-2; D is uncertain. Germline V gene lookup returns CDR1 MGHRA and CDR2 YSYEKL. V was trimmed by 1 base and J by 0 bases, leaving 9 bases between them. This CDR3 spans 15 amino acids. The CDR3 nucleotides read TGCGCCAGCAGCCAAGCTTACAGTTCTAACTATGGCTACACCTTC. This gives the protein CASSQAYSSNYGYTF.

This chain connects TRBV28 to TRBJ1-1; 10 bases line up with TRBD1. CDR1 MDHEN and CDR2 SYDVKM come from the germline V gene. The junction had 6 bases not matched to a gene; V was cut back by 8 bases and J by 3 bases. This CDR3 is 14 amino acids long. The CDR3 bases are TGTGCCAGCGACAGGGGGCGGGGGTACACTGAAGCTTTCTTT. Amino acids: CASDRGRGYTEAFF.